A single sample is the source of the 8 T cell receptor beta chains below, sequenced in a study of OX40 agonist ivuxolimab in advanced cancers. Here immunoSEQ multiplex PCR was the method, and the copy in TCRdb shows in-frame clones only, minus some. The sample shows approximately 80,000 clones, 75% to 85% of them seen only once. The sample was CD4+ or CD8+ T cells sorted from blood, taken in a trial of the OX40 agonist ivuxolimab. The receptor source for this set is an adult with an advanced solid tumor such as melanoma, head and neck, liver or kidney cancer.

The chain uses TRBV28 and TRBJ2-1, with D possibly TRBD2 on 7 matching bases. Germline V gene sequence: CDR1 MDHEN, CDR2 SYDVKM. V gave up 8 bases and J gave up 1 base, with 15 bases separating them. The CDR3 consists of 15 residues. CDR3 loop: CASFRGGASYNEQFF. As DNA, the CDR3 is TGTGCCAGCTTTAGGGGGGGGGCTTCCTACAATGAGCAGTTCTTC.

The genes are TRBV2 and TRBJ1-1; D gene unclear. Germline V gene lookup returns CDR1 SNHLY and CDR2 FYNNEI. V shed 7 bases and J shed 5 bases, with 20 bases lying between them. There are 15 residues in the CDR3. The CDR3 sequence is CASIKERATGTEAFF. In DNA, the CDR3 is TGTGCCAGCATAAAGGAGAGGGCTACTGGAACTGAAGCTTTCTTT. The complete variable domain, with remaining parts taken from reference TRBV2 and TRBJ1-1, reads EPEVTQTPSHQVTQMGQEVILRCVPISNHLYFYWYRQILGQKVEFLVSFYNNEISEKSEIFDDQFSVERPDGSNFTLKIRSTKLEDSAMYFCASIKERATGTEAFFGQGTRLTVV.

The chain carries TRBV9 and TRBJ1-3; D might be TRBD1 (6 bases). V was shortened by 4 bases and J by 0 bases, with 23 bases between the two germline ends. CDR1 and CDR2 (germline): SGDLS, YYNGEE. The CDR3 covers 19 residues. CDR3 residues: CASSSTGTGGPYSGNTIYF. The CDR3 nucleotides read TGTGCCAGCAGCTCGACCGGGACCGGGGGCCCTTACTCTGGAAACACCATATATTTT.

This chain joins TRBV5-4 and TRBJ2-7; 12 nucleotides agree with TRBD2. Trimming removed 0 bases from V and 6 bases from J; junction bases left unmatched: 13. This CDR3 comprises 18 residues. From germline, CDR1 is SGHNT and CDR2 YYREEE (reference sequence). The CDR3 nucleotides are TGTGCCAGCAGCTTGGAAACTAGCGGGGGGCTGGTTGTTCGCGAGCAGTACTTC. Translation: CASSLETSGGLVVREQYF.

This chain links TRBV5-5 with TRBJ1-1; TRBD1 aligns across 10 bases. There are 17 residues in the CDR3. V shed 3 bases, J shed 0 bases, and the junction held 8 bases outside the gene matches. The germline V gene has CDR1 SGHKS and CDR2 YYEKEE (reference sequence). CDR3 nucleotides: TGTGCCAGCAGCTCGGACAGGGGGACGAGTATGAACACTGAAGCTTTCTTT. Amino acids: CASSSDRGTSMNTEAFF.

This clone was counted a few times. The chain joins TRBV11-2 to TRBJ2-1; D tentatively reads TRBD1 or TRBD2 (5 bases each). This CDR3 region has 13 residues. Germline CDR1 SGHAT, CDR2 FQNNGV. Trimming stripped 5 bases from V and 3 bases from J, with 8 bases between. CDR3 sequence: CASSGTDYNEQFF. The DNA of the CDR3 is TGTGCCAGCAGCGGGACGGACTACAATGAGCAGTTCTTC.

The CDR3 DNA is TGTGCCAGTAGCCCAGGGGGAGAGGCTTTCTTT. Protein: CASSPGGEAFF. This chain links TRBV19 with TRBJ1-1; 7 bases line up with TRBD1. The V gene end was trimmed by 6 bases and the J gene end by 11 bases; junction bases not matched to a gene: 6. Germline V gene sequence: CDR1 LNHDA, CDR2 SQIVND (reference sequence). The CDR3 loop spans 11 amino acids.

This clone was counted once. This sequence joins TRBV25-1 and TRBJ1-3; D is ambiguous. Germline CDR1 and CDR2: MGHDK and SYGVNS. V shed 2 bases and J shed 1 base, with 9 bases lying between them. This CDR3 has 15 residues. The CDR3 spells CASSEGFRSGNTIYF. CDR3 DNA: TGTGCCAGCAGTGAAGGTTTCAGGTCTGGAAACACCATATATTTT. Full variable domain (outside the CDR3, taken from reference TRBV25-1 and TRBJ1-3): EADIYQTPRYLVIGTGKKITLECSQTMGHDKMYWYQQDPGMELHLIHYSYGVNSTEKGDLSSESTVSRIRTEHFPLTLESARPSHTSQYLCASSEGFRSGNTIYFGEGSWLTVV.